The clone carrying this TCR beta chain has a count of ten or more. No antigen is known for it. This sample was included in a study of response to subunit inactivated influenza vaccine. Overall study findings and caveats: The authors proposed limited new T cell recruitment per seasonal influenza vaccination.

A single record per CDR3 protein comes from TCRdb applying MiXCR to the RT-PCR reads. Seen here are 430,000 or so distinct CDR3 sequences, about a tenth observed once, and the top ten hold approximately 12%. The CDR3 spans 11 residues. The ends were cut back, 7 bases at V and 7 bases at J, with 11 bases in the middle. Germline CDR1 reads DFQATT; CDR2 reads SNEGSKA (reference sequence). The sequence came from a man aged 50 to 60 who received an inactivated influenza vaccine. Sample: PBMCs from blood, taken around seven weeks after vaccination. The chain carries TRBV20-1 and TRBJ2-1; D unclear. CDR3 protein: CSVPYGNEQFF. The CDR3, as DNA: TGCAGTGTTCCCTATGGGAATGAGCAGTTCTTC.